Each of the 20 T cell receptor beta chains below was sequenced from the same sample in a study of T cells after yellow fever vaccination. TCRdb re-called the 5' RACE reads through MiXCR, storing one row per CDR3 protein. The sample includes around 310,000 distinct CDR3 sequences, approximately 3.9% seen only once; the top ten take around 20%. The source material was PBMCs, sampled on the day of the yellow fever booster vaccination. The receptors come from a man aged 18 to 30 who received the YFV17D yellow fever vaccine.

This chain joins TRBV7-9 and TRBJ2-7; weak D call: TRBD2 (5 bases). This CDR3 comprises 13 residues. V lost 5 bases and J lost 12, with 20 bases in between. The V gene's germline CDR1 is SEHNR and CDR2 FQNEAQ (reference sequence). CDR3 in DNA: TGTGCCAGCAGCCCAATAAAACGGGAAGGGCCGTACTTC. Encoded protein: CASSPIKREGPYF.

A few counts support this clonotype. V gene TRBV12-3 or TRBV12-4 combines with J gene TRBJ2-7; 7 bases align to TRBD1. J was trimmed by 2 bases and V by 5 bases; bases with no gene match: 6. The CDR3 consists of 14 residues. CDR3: CASSPADRPYEQYV. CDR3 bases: TGTGCCAGCAGTCCAGCGGACAGGCCCTACGAGCAGTACGTC.

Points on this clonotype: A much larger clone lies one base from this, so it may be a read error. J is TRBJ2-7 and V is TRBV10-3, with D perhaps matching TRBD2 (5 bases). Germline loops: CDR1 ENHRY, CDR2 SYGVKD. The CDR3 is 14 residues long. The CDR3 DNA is TGTGCCATCAGTGTGCAACGGGGTGAATACGAGGAGTACTTC. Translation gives CAISVQRGEYEEYF.

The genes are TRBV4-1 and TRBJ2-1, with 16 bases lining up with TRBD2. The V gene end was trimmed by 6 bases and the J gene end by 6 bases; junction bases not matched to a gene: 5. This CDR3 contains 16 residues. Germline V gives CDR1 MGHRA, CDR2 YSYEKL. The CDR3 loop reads CASRGLAGGPGNEQFF. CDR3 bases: TGCGCCAGCAGGGGACTAGCGGGGGGGCCGGGCAATGAGCAGTTCTTC.

CDR3 coding DNA: TGTGCCAGCAGTGCCTGGGGACGGAGGAACACTGAAGCTTTCTTT. It encodes CASSAWGRRNTEAFF. The rearrangement joins TRBV12-3 or TRBV12-4 to TRBJ1-1; D is possibly TRBD1 (5 bases). CDR3 length equals 15 residues. V lost 5 bases and J lost 1, with 14 bases in between.

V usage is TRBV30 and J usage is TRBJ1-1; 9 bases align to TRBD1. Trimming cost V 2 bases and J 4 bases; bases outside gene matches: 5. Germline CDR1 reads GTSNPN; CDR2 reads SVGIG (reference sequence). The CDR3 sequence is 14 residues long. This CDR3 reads CAWSPDRGSTEAFF. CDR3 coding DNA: TGTGCCTGGAGTCCAGACAGGGGGTCCACTGAAGCTTTCTTT.

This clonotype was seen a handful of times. DNA for the CDR3: TGTGCCAGCAGCTTAGTCAGGGGGAGGGGTACTGAAGCTTTCTTT. It is translated as CASSLVRGRGTEAFF. The chain combines TRBV7-6 with TRBJ1-1, with 7 bases identical to TRBD1. The CDR3 runs 15 residues. V was pared by 1 base and J by 5 bases, with 7 bases of the junction left unmatched. Germline assignment: CDR1 SGHVS and CDR2 FNYEAQ.

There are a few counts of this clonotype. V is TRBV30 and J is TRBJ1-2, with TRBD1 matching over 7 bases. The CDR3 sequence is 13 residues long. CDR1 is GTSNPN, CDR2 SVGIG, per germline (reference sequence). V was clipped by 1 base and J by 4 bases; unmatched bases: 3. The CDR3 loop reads CAWSAQGLYGYTF. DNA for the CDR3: TGTGCCTGGAGTGCACAGGGGCTCTATGGCTACACCTTC.

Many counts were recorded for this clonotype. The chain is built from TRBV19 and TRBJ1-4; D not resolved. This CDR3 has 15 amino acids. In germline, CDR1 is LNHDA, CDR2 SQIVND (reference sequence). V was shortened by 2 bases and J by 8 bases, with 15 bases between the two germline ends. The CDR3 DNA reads TGTGCCAGTAGTATAAGGCTAAGGAGAGTAGAAAAACTGTTTTTT. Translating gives CASSIRLRRVEKLFF.

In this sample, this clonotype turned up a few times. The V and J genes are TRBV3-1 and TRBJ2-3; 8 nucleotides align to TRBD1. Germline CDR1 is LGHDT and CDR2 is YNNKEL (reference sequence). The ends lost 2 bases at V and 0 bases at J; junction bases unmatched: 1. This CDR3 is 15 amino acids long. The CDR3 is CASSQWTGSTDTQYF. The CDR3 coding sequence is TGTGCCAGCAGCCAATGGACAGGGAGCACAGATACGCAGTATTTT.

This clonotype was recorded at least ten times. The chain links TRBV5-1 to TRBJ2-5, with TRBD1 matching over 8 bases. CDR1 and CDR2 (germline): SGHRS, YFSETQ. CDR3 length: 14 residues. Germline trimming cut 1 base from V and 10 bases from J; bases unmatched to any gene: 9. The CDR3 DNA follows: TGCGCCAGCAGCTTGAACAGGGGGGATTTTGTCCAGTACTTC. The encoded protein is CASSLNRGDFVQYF.

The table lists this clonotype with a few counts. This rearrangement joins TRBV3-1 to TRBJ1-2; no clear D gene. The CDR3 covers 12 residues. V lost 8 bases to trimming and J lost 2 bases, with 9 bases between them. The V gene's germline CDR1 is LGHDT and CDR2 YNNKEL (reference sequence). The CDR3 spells CASRASNYGYTF. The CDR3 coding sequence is TGTGCCAGCCGGGCGTCGAACTATGGCTACACCTTC.

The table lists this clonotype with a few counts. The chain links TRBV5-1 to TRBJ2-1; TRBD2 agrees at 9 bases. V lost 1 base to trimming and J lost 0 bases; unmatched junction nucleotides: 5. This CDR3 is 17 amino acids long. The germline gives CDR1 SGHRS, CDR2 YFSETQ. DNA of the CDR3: TGCGCCAGCAGCTTGCGCGGCGGGGGGGCCTCCTACAATGAGCAGTTCTTC. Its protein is CASSLRGGGASYNEQFF.

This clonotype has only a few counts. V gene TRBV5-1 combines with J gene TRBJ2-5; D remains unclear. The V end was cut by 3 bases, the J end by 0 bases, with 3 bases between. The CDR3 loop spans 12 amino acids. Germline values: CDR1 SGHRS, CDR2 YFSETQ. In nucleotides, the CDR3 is TGCGCCAGCAGCTCCAACCAAGAGACCCAGTACTTC. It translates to CASSSNQETQYF.

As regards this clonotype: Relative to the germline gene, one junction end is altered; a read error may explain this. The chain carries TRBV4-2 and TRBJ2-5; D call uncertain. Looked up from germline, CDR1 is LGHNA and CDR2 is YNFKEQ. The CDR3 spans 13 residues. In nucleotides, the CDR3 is TGTGCCTGCAGCCAAGATGTGGGAAAGACCCAGTACTTC. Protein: CACSQDVGKTQYF.

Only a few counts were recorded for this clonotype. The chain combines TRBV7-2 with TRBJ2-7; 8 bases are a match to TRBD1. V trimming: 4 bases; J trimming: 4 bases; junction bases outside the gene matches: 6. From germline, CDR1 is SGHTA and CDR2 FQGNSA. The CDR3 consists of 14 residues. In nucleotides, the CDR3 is TGTGCCAGCAGCTCTACAGGGGGTTGGTACGAGCAGTACGTC. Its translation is CASSSTGGWYEQYV.

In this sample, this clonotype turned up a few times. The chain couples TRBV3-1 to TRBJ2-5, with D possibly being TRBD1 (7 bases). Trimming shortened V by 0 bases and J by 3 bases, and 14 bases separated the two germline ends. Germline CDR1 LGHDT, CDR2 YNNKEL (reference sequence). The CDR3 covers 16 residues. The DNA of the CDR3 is TGTGCCAGCAGCCAAGAGGTCGACAGGGAGGAAGAGACCCAGTACTTC. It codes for CASSQEVDREEETQYF.

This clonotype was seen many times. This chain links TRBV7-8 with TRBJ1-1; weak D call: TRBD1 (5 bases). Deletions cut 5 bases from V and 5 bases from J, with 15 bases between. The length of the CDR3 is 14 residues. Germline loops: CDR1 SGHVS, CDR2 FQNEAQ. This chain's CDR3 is CASSPWGVGTEAFF. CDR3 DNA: TGTGCCAGCAGCCCATGGGGCGTGGGGACTGAAGCTTTCTTT.

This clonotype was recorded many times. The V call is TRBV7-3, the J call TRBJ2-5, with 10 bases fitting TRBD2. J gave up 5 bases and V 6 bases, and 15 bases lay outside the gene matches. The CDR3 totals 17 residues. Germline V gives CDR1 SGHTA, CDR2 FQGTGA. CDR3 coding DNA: TGTGCCAGCAGTTTAGGTGCTAGCGGGGGCGCGGGGGAGACCCAGTACTTC. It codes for CASSLGASGGAGETQYF.

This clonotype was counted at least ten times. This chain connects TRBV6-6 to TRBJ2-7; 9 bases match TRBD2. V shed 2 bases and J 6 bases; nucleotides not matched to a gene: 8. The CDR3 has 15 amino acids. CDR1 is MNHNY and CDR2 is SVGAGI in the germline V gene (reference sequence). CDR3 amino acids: CASSYPQRGAGEQYF. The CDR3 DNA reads TGTGCCAGCAGTTACCCCCAGCGGGGGGCTGGCGAGCAGTACTTC.